The 16 T cell receptor beta chains below all came from one sample that was sequenced in a study of regulatory T cells in long-lasting Graves disease. Arm-PCR of CDR3 regions and iRepertoire HTBI primers were used to build TCR beta libraries. TCRdb re-analysed the multiplex PCR reads in MiXCR, keeping a single row per CDR3 protein. The sample shows 400,000 to 450,000 distinct CDR3 sequences, around 15% of them seen only once. Regarding time point: newly diagnosed GD, antithyroid drugs for less than 3 months. The TCR library was prepared using RNA isolated from PBMCs. This sample also belongs to another study, concerning T cells in Graves' hyperthyroidism and ophthalmopathy.

The starting material was peripheral blood mononuclear cells (PBMCs), obtained at new diagnosis, from a patient treated with antithyroid drugs. Every receptor here comes from a young woman with Graves disease.

As regards this clonotype: This may come from a read error, since a much larger clone is one base off. The V gene is TRBV5-1, the J gene TRBJ2-3; 8 bases fit TRBD2. J lost 4 bases, V lost 0 bases, and 13 bases had no gene match. The V gene's germline CDR1 is SGHRS and CDR2 YFSETQ. There are 18 residues in the CDR3. The CDR3 DNA sequence: TGCGCCAGCAGCTTGGCCGCCTCTAGCGGGCGGCGGCCAGATACGCAGTATTTT. This gives the protein CASSLAASSGRRPDTQYF.

This clonotype was found many times. The chain links TRBV6-1 to TRBJ1-1, with D possibly TRBD1 on 6 matching bases. Germline V lookup: CDR1 MNHNS, CDR2 SASEGT. V lost 6 bases, J lost 3 bases, and 14 bases lay in between. CDR3 length: 14 amino acids. DNA of the CDR3: TGTGCCAGCAGGTTACAGGGATGGTACACTGAAGCTTTCTTT. Its protein is CASRLQGWYTEAFF.

This clonotype has just a few counts. The chain is built from TRBV20-1 and TRBJ2-7; TRBD1 matches at 9 bases. CDR1 DFQATT and CDR2 SNEGSKA come from the germline V gene (reference sequence). CDR3 length equals 15 residues. V shed 0 bases, J shed 4 bases, and the junction held 7 bases outside the gene matches. CDR3: CSARDLEGQGYEQYF. The CDR3 bases are TGCAGTGCTAGAGATCTCGAGGGACAGGGATACGAGCAGTACTTC.

This clonotype was picked up many times. This sequence joins TRBV6-2 or TRBV6-3 and TRBJ2-1; D might be TRBD1 or TRBD2, each matching 5 bases. The CDR3 loop spans 13 amino acids. The germline CDR1 and CDR2 sequences are MNHEY and SVGEGT. V was pared by 7 bases and J by 4 bases, with 11 bases between. The CDR3 DNA sequence: TGTGCCAGCACTTGGGGGACGTACAATGAGCAGTTCTTC. Translation: CASTWGTYNEQFF.

This clonotype was seen only a few times. The chain recombines TRBV5-5 with TRBJ1-1, with D tentatively TRBD1 (5 bases). This CDR3 contains 15 residues. Trimming removed 2 bases from V and 3 bases from J, with 14 bases in between. CDR1 and CDR2 from the germline V gene are SGHKS and YYEKEE (reference sequence). The CDR3 DNA sequence: TGTGCCAGCAGCTTTCTTTCAGGGTTGGACACTGAAGCTTTCTTT. This translates into CASSFLSGLDTEAFF.

This rearrangement joins TRBV14 to TRBJ2-1, with D possibly matching TRBD2 (6 bases). Per germline, CDR1 SGHDN and CDR2 FVKESK. V lost 2 bases to trimming and J lost 4 bases, with 15 bases between them. CDR3 length: 16 amino acids. The CDR3, as DNA: TGTGCCAGCAGCCAAACGGCGGGGACTTCTTACAATGAGCAGTTCTTC. As protein: CASSQTAGTSYNEQFF. Complete variable domain (other parts from reference TRBV14 and TRBJ2-1): EAGVTQFPSHSVIEKGQTVTLRCDPISGHDNLYWYRRVMGKEIKFLLHFVKESKQDESGMPNNRFLAERTGGTYSTLKVQPAELEDSGVYFCASSQTAGTSYNEQFFGPGTRLTVL.

This clonotype has more than one count but fewer than ten. The chain carries TRBV19 and TRBJ1-2; D is uncertain. Germline CDR1 reads LNHDA; CDR2 reads SQIVND (reference sequence). The V end lost 5 bases, the J end lost 5 bases, and 15 bases lay between the germline ends. The CDR3 loop spans 14 amino acids. DNA of the CDR3: TGTGCCAGTAGTTCTCTGGCGCGGACTTATGGCTACACCTTC. The encoded protein is CASSSLARTYGYTF.

Ten or more counts support this clonotype. The chain combines TRBV28 with TRBJ2-1; 10 bases match TRBD2. The germline V gene has CDR1 MDHEN and CDR2 SYDVKM. The junction had 6 bases not matched to a gene; V was cut back by 6 bases and J by 4 bases. CDR3 length: 15 amino acids. CDR3: CASSFLAGVYNEQFF. The CDR3 DNA reads TGTGCCAGCAGCTTTCTAGCGGGAGTATACAATGAGCAGTTCTTC.

In this sample, this clonotype turned up a few times. The chain has TRBV10-1 and TRBJ2-3; either TRBD1 or TRBD2 may supply D (5 bases each). There are 13 residues in the CDR3. Between the trimmed V and J ends, which lost 3 bases and 6 bases, there was a span of 10 bases. Germline CDR1 reads WNHNN; CDR2 reads SYGVQD (reference sequence). The CDR3 sequence: CASSEEGRDTQYF. Here the CDR3 DNA reads TGCGCCAGCAGTGAAGAGGGACGGGATACGCAGTATTTT.

The V and J genes are TRBV28 and TRBJ2-2; 12 bases fit TRBD1. The CDR3 has 16 residues. CDR1 and CDR2 from the germline V gene are MDHEN and SYDVKM. Trimming cost V 6 bases and J 7 bases; bases outside gene matches: 9. As DNA, the CDR3 is TGTGCCAGCAGAAAACCGGGACAGGGGGCGGGCGGGGAGCTGTTTTTT. Protein product: CASRKPGQGAGGELFF.

This clonotype was counted only a few times. The chain joins TRBV24-1 to TRBJ1-2; a weak D match, TRBD1 (6 bases). Trimming left V 10 bases short and J 4 bases short, with 12 bases between. There are 12 residues in the CDR3. Germline CDR1 reads KGHDR; CDR2 reads SFDVKD. CDR3 coding DNA: TGTGCCACTGGCGGGGGCCTCTATGGCTACACCTTC. Amino acids: CATGGGLYGYTF.

In this sample, this clonotype turned up many times. This chain connects TRBV3-1 to TRBJ2-7, with D perhaps matching TRBD1 (7 bases). Looked up from germline, CDR1 is LGHDT and CDR2 is YNNKEL (reference sequence). Deletions cut 4 bases from V and 5 bases from J, with 12 bases between. The CDR3 consists of 13 residues. In DNA form, the CDR3 reads TGTGCCAGCAGCCCAACCAGGGGGGACGAGCAGTACTTC. It specifies CASSPTRGDEQYF.

This clonotype has a count of ten or more. This chain uses TRBV28 with TRBJ1-4; D gene unclear. V was cut by 3 bases and J by 3 bases, with 8 bases left in between. The CDR3 sequence is 14 residues long. Germline CDR1 and CDR2: MDHEN and SYDVKM. This CDR3 reads CASSFEGSNEKLFF. In nucleotides, the CDR3 is TGTGCCAGCAGTTTTGAAGGGTCTAATGAAAAACTGTTTTTT.

This clonotype was picked up many times. V gene TRBV2 combines with J gene TRBJ2-7; D perhaps matches TRBD2 (6 bases). The ends were cut back, 5 bases at V and 2 bases at J, with 22 bases in the middle. CDR3 length: 17 amino acids. Per the germline V gene, CDR1 is SNHLY and CDR2 is FYNNEI. As DNA, the CDR3 is TGTGCCAGCAGTCCCCTCCCGCGGGGCGGGATCCCCTACGAGCAGTACTTC. This translates into CASSPLPRGGIPYEQYF.

This clonotype came up many times. The chain uses TRBV6-2 or TRBV6-3 and TRBJ2-5; D call uncertain. The CDR3 extends over 13 amino acids. Per germline, CDR1 MNHEY and CDR2 SVGEGT. Trimming left V 4 bases short and J 7 bases short, with 13 bases between. The CDR3 loop reads CASSLPTSRTQYF. The CDR3 DNA reads TGTGCCAGCAGTTTACCCACGTCTAGGACCCAGTACTTC.

The table lists this clonotype with many counts. The V and J genes are TRBV28 and TRBJ1-2; possible D gene TRBD1, 6 bases. The CDR3 spans 18 residues. Germline CDR1 reads MDHEN; CDR2 reads SYDVKM. Trimming cost V 6 bases and J 1 base, with 24 bases left between them. CDR3 loop: CASSSFLGREGDNYGYTF. Written as DNA, the CDR3 is TGTGCCAGCAGCTCTTTCCTTGGCAGGGAGGGGGATAACTATGGCTACACCTTC.